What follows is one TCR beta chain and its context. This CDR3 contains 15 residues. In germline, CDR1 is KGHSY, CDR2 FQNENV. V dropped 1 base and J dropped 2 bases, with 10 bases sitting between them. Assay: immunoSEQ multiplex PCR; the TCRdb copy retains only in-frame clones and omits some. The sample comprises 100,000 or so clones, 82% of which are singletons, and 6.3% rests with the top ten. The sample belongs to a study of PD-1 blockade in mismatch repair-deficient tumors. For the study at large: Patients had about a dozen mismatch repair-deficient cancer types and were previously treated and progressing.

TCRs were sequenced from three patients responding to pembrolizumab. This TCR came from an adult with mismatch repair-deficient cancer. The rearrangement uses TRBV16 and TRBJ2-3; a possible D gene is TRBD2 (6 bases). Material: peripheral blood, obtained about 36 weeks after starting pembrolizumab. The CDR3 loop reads CASSQFRTITDTQYF. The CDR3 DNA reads TGTGCCAGCAGCCAATTTAGGACTATCACAGATACGCAGTATTTT.